These 16 T cell receptor beta chains share one sample of origin, sequenced in a study of T cells in Graves' hyperthyroidism and ophthalmopathy. The source material, RNA transcripts, was used to amplify TCR beta CDR3 regions. First-round RT-PCR with HTBI primers amplified the TCR CDR3 region. Each CDR3 protein gets one entry after TCRdb re-called the multiplex PCR reads with MiXCR. Of 750,000 to 950,000 distinct CDR3 sequences listed, about two fifths were seen once; the top ten hold approximately 10%. Sample: blood. These receptors all stem from a man aged 18 to 30 with Graves' hyperthyroidism.

This clonotype was found a few times. CDR3 coding DNA: TGTGCCAGCAGCGCACCACCGGGTCCCACTGAAGCTTTCTTT. Its protein product is CASSAPPGPTEAFF. The chain has TRBV7-9 and TRBJ1-1, with D unresolved. Germline CDR1 and CDR2: SEHNR and FQNEAQ (reference sequence). Trimming took 5 bases from V and 4 from J, leaving 14 bases between them. The CDR3 spans 14 residues.

This clonotype was recorded many times. This chain uses TRBV6-6 with TRBJ1-5; D gene ambiguous. The CDR3 contains 13 residues. Trimming removed 4 bases at V and 4 bases at J, with 8 bases between. CDR1 is MNHNY and CDR2 is SVGAGI in the germline V gene (reference sequence). The CDR3 loop reads CASSSAQNQPQHF. The CDR3 DNA reads TGTGCCAGCAGTTCCGCGCAGAATCAGCCCCAGCATTTT.

As regards this clonotype: One junction end does not reproduce the germline sequence, and a read error may be involved. The rearrangement links TRBV24-1 to TRBJ1-5; unclear D gene. CDR3 length equals 14 residues. The germline CDR1 and CDR2 sequences are KGHDR and SFDVKD. The CDR3 DNA follows: TGTGCCAGCAGTTTCGTCGTGGGGTATCAGCCCCAGCATTTT. Amino acid sequence: CASSFVVGYQPQHF.

This clonotype was observed many times. The chain recombines TRBV2 with TRBJ1-1, with D maybe TRBD1 (5 bases). Trimming took off 7 bases at V and 10 bases at J, with 13 bases between the two ends. This CDR3 comprises 11 residues. Germline CDR1 reads SNHLY; CDR2 reads FYNNEI. As DNA, the CDR3 is TGTGCCAGCAAATCGAATGGGGGAGCTTTCTTT. Amino acid sequence: CASKSNGGAFF. Filled out from reference TRBV2 and TRBJ1-1, the complete variable domain reads EPEVTQTPSHQVTQMGQEVILRCVPISNHLYFYWYRQILGQKVEFLVSFYNNEISEKSEIFDDQFSVERPDGSNFTLKIRSTKLEDSAMYFCASKSNGGAFFGQGTRLTVV.

This chain connects TRBV16 to TRBJ2-7; possible D gene TRBD1, 6 bases. V was cut by 10 bases and J by 2 bases, with 18 bases left in between. This CDR3 comprises 14 residues. Germline assignment: CDR1 KGHSY and CDR2 FQNENV. CDR3: CATSWGPQPYEQYF. CDR3 nucleotide sequence: TGTGCCACCTCCTGGGGGCCGCAACCCTACGAGCAGTACTTC.

J is TRBJ2-3 and V is TRBV7-2; TRBD2 matches 15 bases. CDR1 is SGHTA and CDR2 is FQGNSA in the germline V gene. The CDR3 length is 19 residues. Trimming cost V 4 bases and J 2 bases; bases outside gene matches: 10. The CDR3 spells CASSSPGLAGGGHTDTQYF. The CDR3 DNA sequence: TGTGCCAGCAGCTCCCCGGGACTAGCGGGAGGTGGTCACACAGATACGCAGTATTTT.

This clonotype has just a few counts. The rearrangement uses TRBV7-9 and TRBJ1-1; 7 bases align to TRBD1. Trimming took 11 bases from V and 7 from J; bases not matched to a gene: 13. Germline V gene data show CDR1 as SEHNR and CDR2 as FQNEAQ (reference sequence). This CDR3 region has 13 residues. The CDR3 sequence is CAGNRGLLGEAFF. Written as DNA, the CDR3 is TGTGCCGGAAACAGGGGACTCCTTGGTGAAGCTTTCTTT.

This clonotype was seen only a few times. The chain uses TRBV20-1 and TRBJ1-1, with TRBD1 as a possible D gene (5 bases). Germline V gene lookup returns CDR1 DFQATT and CDR2 SNEGSKA (reference sequence). V lost 0 bases, J lost 2 bases, and 13 bases lay in between. The CDR3 loop spans 15 amino acids. The CDR3 DNA is TGCAGTGCTAGAGATGTCGGCAGGGAAAACACTGAAGCTTTCTTT. This gives the protein CSARDVGRENTEAFF.

This chain connects TRBV25-1 to TRBJ1-6, with D possibly matching TRBD1 (5 bases). Germline lookup yields CDR1 MGHDK and CDR2 SYGVNS. CDR3 size: 15 residues. The V gene lost 3 bases and the J gene lost 7 bases, with 13 bases spanning the gap. The CDR3: CASSDLSRDNSPLHF. In DNA form, the CDR3 reads TGTGCCAGCAGTGATCTTAGCAGGGACAATTCACCCCTCCACTTT.

This clonotype was observed many times. The rearrangement uses TRBV2 and TRBJ1-1; the D gene is possibly TRBD1 (6 bases). CDR3 length equals 15 residues. Germline V gene data show CDR1 as SNHLY and CDR2 as FYNNEI. The germline V and J ends were trimmed by 4 bases and 1 base, with 13 bases remaining between them. CDR3 protein: CASSGDTWGNTEAFF. Here the CDR3 DNA reads TGTGCCAGCAGTGGGGACACCTGGGGGAACACTGAAGCTTTCTTT.

A remark on this clonotype: The junction shows a germline mismatch at one end, possibly a read error. V gene TRBV7-9 combines with J gene TRBJ1-5; no reliable D call. Looked up from germline, CDR1 is SEHNR and CDR2 is FQNEAQ (reference sequence). The CDR3 consists of 15 residues. CDR3 region: CASSQDGSTASPQHF. DNA of the CDR3: TGCGCCAGCAGCCAAGATGGGAGCACCGCCTCGCCCCAGCATTTT.

Turning to this clonotype: The junction does not match germline at one end; this may be a read error. CDR3 region: CASSQGWEVGTADQPQHF. The CDR3 nucleotides read TGCGCCAGCAGCCAAGGATGGGAAGTTGGGACAGCAGATCAGCCCCAGCATTTT. The chain is built from TRBV5-5 and TRBJ1-5; 7 bases are shared with TRBD1. The CDR3 length is 18 residues. The V gene's germline CDR1 is SGHKS and CDR2 YYEKEE (reference sequence).

This clonotype was counted a single time. One junction end disagrees with the germline gene, perhaps due to a read error. The chain has TRBV10-3 and TRBJ1-6; 9 nucleotides match TRBD1. The length of the CDR3 is 18 residues. CDR1 is ENHRY and CDR2 is SYGVKD in the germline V gene. CDR3 nucleotide sequence: TGTGCCATCAATGAGTCAGGACCGGGACAGGGTTATGGTTCACCCCTCCACTTT. Its protein product is CAINESGPGQGYGSPLHF.

This clonotype was seen more than once but under ten times. J is TRBJ1-1 and V is TRBV20-1; possibly TRBD1 for D (5 bases). Germline V gene sequence: CDR1 DFQATT, CDR2 SNEGSKA (reference sequence). V lost 7 bases and J 10 bases, leaving 16 bases between the germline ends. This CDR3 has 11 amino acids. The CDR3: CSGRGGSGAFF. The CDR3, as DNA: TGCAGTGGTCGGGGGGGGTCTGGAGCTTTCTTT.

The rearrangement joins TRBV19 to TRBJ1-5; D is unresolved. V gave up 9 bases and J gave up 4 bases, with 13 bases separating them. Germline lookup yields CDR1 LNHDA and CDR2 SQIVND (reference sequence). The CDR3 runs 13 residues. The chain's CDR3 is CASRTAMNQPQHF. Written as DNA, the CDR3 is TGTGCCAGCAGAACAGCAATGAATCAGCCCCAGCATTTT. Full variable domain (outside the CDR3, taken from reference TRBV19 and TRBJ1-5): DGGITQSPKYLFRKEGQNVTLSCEQNLNHDAMYWYRQDPGQGLRLIYYSQIVNDFQKGDIAEGYSVSREKKESFPLTVTSAQKNPTAFYLCASRTAMNQPQHFGDGTRLSIL.

This clonotype showed up just a few times. The chain carries TRBV5-6 and TRBJ1-1; D is possibly TRBD1 (5 bases). CDR3 length: 15 amino acids. Looked up from germline, CDR1 is SGHDT and CDR2 is YYEEEE. The V gene lost 4 bases and the J gene lost 0 bases, with 13 bases spanning the gap. In DNA form, the CDR3 reads TGTGCCAGCAGCCTGGGACTGAACATGAACACTGAAGCTTTCTTT. It codes for CASSLGLNMNTEAFF.